The sequence of this TCR beta chain was determined in a study of CD4 T cells in relation to SARS-CoV-2 and coronaviruses. Study overall: After roughly eleven days of antigen culture, PBMC TCR beta CDR3s were sequenced.

Assay: immunoSEQ multiplex PCR; the TCRdb copy retains only in-frame clones and omits some. The data show tens of thousands of clones, under 90% seen once. Germline trimming cut 4 bases from V and 3 bases from J; bases unmatched to any gene: 1. The CDR3 runs to 12 residues. CDR1 and CDR2 from the germline V gene are SQVTM and ANQGSEA. With regard to this clone: Its specificity is not known.

General study results and limits: SARS-CoV-2-driven expansion was significantly weaker in crossreactive than monoreactive clones. Around 60% of donors had memory CD4+ clonotypes crossrecognizing SARS-CoV-2 and common cold coronavirus spike.

The sequence was obtained from an adult with COVID-19. The chain is built from TRBV29-1 and TRBJ1-1; 8 bases align to TRBD1. The sequencing input was naive CD4+ T cells from PBMCs, cultured in vitro. Subset noted: naive CD4+ T cells isolated by negative enrichment. CDR3 amino acids: CSVGQGHTEAFF. The CDR3 nucleotides read TGCAGCGTTGGACAGGGGCACACTGAAGCTTTCTTT.